This TCR beta chain was identified during a study of blood T cell repertoires in COVID-19. Study overall: The study drew acute and convalescent COVID-19 samples from the United States, Italy and Spain. PBMCs, B-cell-depleted T cells, or T cells were the source of the cDNA or gDNA that made up the material.

Original methodology: It was from reference gene primer amplification that nucleated cell counts were estimated. The table came from immunoSEQ multiplex PCR; TCRdb's copy has only in-frame clones and leaves some out. V and J calls and clone size are copied from that table; D and trimming were computed from the DNA. The sample lists 150,000 to 200,000 clones; just under 80% were seen once. This CDR3 comprises 17 residues. V was cut by 6 bases and J by 2 bases, with 20 bases left in between. CDR1 is MDHEN, CDR2 SYDVKM, per germline. The rearrangement links TRBV28 to TRBJ1-5; the D gene is possibly TRBD1 (6 bases). The specimen sequenced was peripheral blood. The receptor was derived from a woman aged 80 or over with active or convalescent COVID-19. This CDR3 reads CASSPTTGIWGNQPQHF. Written as DNA, the CDR3 is TGTGCCAGCAGCCCTACCACAGGGATTTGGGGCAATCAGCCCCAGCATTTT.